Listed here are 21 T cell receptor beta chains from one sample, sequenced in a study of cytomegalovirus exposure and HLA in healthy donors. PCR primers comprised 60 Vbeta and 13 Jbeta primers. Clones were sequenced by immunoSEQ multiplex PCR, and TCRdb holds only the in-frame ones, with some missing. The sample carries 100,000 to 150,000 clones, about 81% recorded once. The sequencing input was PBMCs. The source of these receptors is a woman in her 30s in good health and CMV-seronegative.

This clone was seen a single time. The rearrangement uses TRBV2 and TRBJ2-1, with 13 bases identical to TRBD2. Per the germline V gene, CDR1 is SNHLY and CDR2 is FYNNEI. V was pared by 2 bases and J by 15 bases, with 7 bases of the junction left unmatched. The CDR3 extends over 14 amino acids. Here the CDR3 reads CASSERRLAGGAFF. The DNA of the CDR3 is TGTGCCAGCAGTGAAAGGAGACTAGCGGGAGGAGCGTTCTTC. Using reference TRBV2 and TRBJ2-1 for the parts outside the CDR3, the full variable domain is EPEVTQTPSHQVTQMGQEVILRCVPISNHLYFYWYRQILGQKVEFLVSFYNNEISEKSEIFDDQFSVERPDGSNFTLKIRSTKLEDSAMYFCASSERRLAGGAFFGPGTRLTVL.

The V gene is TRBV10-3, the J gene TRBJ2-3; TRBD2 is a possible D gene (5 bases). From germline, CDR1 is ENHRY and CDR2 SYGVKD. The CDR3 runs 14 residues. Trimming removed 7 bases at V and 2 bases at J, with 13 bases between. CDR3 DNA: TGTGCCATCAAGAGGGCCGCTAACACAGATACGCAGTATTTT. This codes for CAIKRAANTDTQYF.

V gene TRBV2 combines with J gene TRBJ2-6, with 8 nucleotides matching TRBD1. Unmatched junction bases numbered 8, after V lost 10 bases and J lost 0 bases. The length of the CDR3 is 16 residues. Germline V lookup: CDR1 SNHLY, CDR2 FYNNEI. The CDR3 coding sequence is TGTGCCACCCAGGGGGCGATAAGCTCTGGGGCCAACGTCCTGACTTTC. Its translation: CATQGAISSGANVLTF.

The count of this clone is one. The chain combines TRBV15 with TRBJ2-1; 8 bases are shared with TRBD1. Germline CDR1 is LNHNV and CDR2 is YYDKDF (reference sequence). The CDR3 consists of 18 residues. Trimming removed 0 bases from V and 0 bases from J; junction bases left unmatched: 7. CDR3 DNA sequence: TGTGCCACCAGCAGAGACAGGGGGCCGATAAGCTCCTACAATGAGCAGTTCTTC. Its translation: CATSRDRGPISSYNEQFF.

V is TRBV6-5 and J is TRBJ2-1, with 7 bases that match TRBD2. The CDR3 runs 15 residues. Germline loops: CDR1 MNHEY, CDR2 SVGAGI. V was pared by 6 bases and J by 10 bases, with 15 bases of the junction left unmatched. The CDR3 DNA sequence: TGTGCCAGCAGCCCGCCCGGGACTACCGTCGGCGAGCAGTTCTTC. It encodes CASSPPGTTVGEQFF.

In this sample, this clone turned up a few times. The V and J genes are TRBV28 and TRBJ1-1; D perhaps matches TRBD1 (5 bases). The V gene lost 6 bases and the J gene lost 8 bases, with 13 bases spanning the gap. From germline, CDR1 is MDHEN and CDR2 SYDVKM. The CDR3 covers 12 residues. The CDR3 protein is CASRKSGLEAFF. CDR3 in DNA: TGTGCCAGCAGGAAATCAGGGCTAGAAGCTTTCTTT.

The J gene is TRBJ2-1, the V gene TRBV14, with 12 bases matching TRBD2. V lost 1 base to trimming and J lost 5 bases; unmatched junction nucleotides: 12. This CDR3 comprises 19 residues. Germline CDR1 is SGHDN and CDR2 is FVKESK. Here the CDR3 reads CASSQVTSGRPVGHNEQFF. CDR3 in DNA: TGTGCCAGCAGCCAAGTTACTAGCGGGAGGCCGGTAGGGCACAATGAGCAGTTCTTC.

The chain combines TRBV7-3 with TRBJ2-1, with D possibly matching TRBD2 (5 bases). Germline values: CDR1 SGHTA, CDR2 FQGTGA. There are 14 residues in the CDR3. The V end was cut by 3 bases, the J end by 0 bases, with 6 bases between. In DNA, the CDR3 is TGTGCCAGCAGCTTTGAGGGCTCCTACAATGAGCAGTTCTTC. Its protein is CASSFEGSYNEQFF.

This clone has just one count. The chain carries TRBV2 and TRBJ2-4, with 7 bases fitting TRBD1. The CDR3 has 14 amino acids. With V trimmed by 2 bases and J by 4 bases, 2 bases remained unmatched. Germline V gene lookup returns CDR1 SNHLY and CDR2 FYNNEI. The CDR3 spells CASSERTGKNIQYF. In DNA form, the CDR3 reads TGTGCCAGCAGTGAAAGGACAGGTAAAAACATTCAGTACTTC.

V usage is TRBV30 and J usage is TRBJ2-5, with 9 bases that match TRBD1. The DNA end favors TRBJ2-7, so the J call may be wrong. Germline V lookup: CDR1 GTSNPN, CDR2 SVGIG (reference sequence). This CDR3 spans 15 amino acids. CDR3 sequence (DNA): TGTGCCTGGAGTGTACGGGACAGGGCTAGGTACGAGCAGTACTTC. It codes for CAWSVRDRARYEQYF.

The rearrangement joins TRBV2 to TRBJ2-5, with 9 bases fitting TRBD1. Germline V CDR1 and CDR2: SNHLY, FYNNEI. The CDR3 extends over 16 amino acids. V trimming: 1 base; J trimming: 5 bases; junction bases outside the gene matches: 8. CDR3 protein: CASSEGETGGRETQYF. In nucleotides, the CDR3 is TGTGCCAGCAGTGAAGGGGAGACAGGGGGGCGTGAGACCCAGTACTTC.

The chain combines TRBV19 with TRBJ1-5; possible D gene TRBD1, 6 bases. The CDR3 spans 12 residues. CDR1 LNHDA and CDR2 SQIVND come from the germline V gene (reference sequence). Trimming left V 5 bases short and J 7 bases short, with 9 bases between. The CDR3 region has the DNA TGTGCCAGTAGTGACAGGATACAGCCCCAGCATTTT. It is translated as CASSDRIQPQHF.

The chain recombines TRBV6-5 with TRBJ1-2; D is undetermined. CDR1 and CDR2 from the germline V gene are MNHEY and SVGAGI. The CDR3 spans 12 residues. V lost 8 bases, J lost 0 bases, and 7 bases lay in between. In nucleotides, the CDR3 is TGTGCCAGCGCCAGTCCTAACTATGGCTACACCTTC. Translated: CASASPNYGYTF.

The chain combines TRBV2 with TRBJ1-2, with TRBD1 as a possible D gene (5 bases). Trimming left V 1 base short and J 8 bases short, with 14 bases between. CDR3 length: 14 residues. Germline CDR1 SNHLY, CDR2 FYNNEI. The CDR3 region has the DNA TGTGCCAGCAGTGAAGGGAAGACAGTGGTCGGCTACACCTTC. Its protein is CASSEGKTVVGYTF. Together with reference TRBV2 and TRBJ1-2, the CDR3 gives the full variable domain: EPEVTQTPSHQVTQMGQEVILRCVPISNHLYFYWYRQILGQKVEFLVSFYNNEISEKSEIFDDQFSVERPDGSNFTLKIRSTKLEDSAMYFCASSEGKTVVGYTFGSGTRLTVV.

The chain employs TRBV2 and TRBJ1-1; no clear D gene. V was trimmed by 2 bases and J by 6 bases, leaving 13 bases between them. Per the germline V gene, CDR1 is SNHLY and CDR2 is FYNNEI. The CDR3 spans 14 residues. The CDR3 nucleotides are TGTGCCAGCAGTGAACTGGAGGGATTGGCTGAAGCTTTCTTT. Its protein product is CASSELEGLAEAFF.

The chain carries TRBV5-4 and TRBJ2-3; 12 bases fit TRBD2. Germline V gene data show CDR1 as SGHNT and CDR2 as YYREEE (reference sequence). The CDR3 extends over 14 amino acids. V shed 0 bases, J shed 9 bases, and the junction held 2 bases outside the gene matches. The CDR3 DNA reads TGTGCCAGCAGCTTGGGACTAGCGGGGGAGACGCAGTATTTT. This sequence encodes CASSLGLAGETQYF.

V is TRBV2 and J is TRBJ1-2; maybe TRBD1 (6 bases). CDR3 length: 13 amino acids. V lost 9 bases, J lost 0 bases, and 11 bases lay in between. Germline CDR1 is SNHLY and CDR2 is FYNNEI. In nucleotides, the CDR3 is TGTGCCAGTTACAGGGAAGCTAACTATGGCTACACCTTC. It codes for CASYREANYGYTF.

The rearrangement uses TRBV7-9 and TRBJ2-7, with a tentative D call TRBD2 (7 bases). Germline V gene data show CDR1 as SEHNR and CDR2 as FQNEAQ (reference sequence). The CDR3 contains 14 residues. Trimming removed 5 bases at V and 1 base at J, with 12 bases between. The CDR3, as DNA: TGTGCCAGCAGCATAGGGGGGGATTCCTACGAGCAGTACTTC. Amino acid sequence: CASSIGGDSYEQYF.

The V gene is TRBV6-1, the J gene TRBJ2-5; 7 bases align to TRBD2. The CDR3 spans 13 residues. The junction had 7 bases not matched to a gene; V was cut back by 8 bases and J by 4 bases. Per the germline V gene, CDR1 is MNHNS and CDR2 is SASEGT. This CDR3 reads CASAITGGETQYF. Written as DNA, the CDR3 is TGTGCCAGCGCTATAACGGGAGGAGAGACCCAGTACTTC.

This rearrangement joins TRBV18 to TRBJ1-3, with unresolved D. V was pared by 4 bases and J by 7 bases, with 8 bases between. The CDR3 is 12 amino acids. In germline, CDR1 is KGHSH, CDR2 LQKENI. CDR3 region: CASSQGGNTIYF. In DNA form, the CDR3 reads TGTGCCAGCTCACAAGGAGGTAACACCATATATTTT.

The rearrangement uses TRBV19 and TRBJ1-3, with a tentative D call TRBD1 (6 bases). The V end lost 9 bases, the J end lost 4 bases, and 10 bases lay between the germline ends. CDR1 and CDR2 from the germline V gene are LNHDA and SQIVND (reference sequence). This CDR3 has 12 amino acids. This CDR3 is CASQGLGNTIYF. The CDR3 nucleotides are TGTGCCAGCCAGGGGCTCGGAAACACCATATATTTT.